This T cell receptor beta chain was found in a study of graft-versus-host responses after intestinal transplantation. Study-level background: Multivisceral, liver-intestinal, or isolated intestinal transplants were given to recipients.

TCRdb's copy holds only in-frame clones and misses some; the assay was immunoSEQ multiplex PCR. The sample shows roughly 90,000 clones, approximately 90% of them seen only once. Of note for this clone: Its antigen is currently unknown.

Study outcomes and limitations: Ileal or blood samples showed some GvH clones first, and such clones were also found in recipient marrow.

Germline-derived CDR1 and CDR2 are SEHNR and FQNEAQ (reference sequence). The V end was cut by 0 bases, the J end by 7 bases, with 10 bases between. The CDR3 is 14 residues long. The specimen was unstimulated CD4+ T cells sorted from spleen or lymph node cells, collected before transplant. The V call is TRBV7-9, the J call TRBJ2-4; D is perhaps TRBD1 (6 bases). The receptor was derived from a human donor who was the organ donor for an intestinal transplant. The CDR3 protein is CASSLAYRGNIQYF. Here the CDR3 DNA reads TGTGCCAGCAGCTTAGCGTATAGGGGGAACATTCAGTACTTC.